The 30 T cell receptor beta chains below come from one sample, sequenced in a study of T-cell memory formation after mild COVID-19 (dated by TCRdb to the early 2020s). Library preparation used 5' RACE. This sample was sequenced with an Illumina NovaSeq 6000. Starting from the raw public reads, TCRdb applied fastp trimming at Q25, assembled clones with MiXCR and retained in-frame beta chains. CDR3 protein sequences are deduplicated, and each keeps its most common genes and DNA. In this sample the table shows fewer than 650,000 distinct CDR3 sequences, approximately 15% of which occur a single time. The leading ten clones occupy about 8.1% of the sample. Material: PBMCs or a T cell subset sorted from them (not recorded which). All receptors come from an adult woman who had mild COVID-19 (a few samples of this study predate the infection). The sample titles of this study are shuffled in the database, so cell type and time point are left out; the donor was told from shared clones.

There are a few counts of this clonotype. The chain joins TRBV11-2 to TRBJ2-1; 10 bases agree with TRBD2. The V segment lost 1 base and the J segment 7 bases; nucleotides outside the gene matches: 13. Germline V lookup: CDR1 SGHAT, CDR2 FQNNGV. The CDR3 has 18 amino acids. The CDR3 nucleotides read TGTGCCAGCAGCTTAGGTGTAGGGGCTAGCGGGAGTAGGAATGAGCAGTTCTTC. This codes for CASSLGVGASGSRNEQFF.

This clonotype appeared a few times. The chain links TRBV19 to TRBJ2-2; 8 nucleotides agree with TRBD1. V shed 6 bases, J shed 5 bases, and the junction held 5 bases outside the gene matches. CDR1 is LNHDA, CDR2 SQIVND, per germline (reference sequence). There are 14 residues in the CDR3. The CDR3 nucleotides read TGTGCCAGTAGGTGGGGACAGGCGACCGGGGAGCTGTTTTTT. Translation gives CASRWGQATGELFF.

This clonotype was observed a handful of times. The V call is TRBV7-9, the J call TRBJ2-3; 9 nucleotides match TRBD2. The CDR3 is 15 residues long. V was clipped by 5 bases and J by 3 bases; unmatched bases: 6. The germline V gene encodes CDR1 SEHNR and CDR2 FQNEAQ (reference sequence). The CDR3 nucleotides read TGTGCCAGCAGCCCCCCAGCGGGAGGAACAGATACGCAGTATTTT. This sequence encodes CASSPPAGGTDTQYF. Together with reference TRBV7-9 and TRBJ2-3, the CDR3 gives the full variable domain: DTGVSQNPRHKITKRGQNVTFRCDPISEHNRLYWYRQTLGQGPEFLTYFQNEAQLEKSRLLSDRFSAERPKGSFSTLEIQRTEQGDSAMYLCASSPPAGGTDTQYFGPGTRLTVL.

The V and J genes are TRBV21-1 and TRBJ2-5; TRBD1 is taken as the D call from the table, unchecked against the DNA. TRBV21-1 represents a pseudogene. The CDR3 covers 14 residues. CDR3: CASSRRTGEETQYF. The DNA for the CDR3 is TGTGCCAGCAGCCGACGGACAGGGGAAGAGACCCAGTACTTC.

This clonotype has more than one count but fewer than ten. The J gene is TRBJ2-7, the V gene TRBV12-5, with TRBD2 matching 11 bases. Losses at the gene ends were 5 bases for V and 0 bases for J; bases not matched to a gene: 6. Germline loops: CDR1 LGHNT, CDR2 FRNRAP. CDR3 length: 16 amino acids. The CDR3 DNA reads TGTGCTAGTGGTCCCGGGACTAGCGGATACTCCTACGAGCAGTACTTC. Translated, it gives CASGPGTSGYSYEQYF. The full variable domain, with the rest looked up from reference TRBV12-5 and TRBJ2-7, is DARVTQTPRHKVTEMGQEVTMRCQPILGHNTVFWYRQTMMQGLELLAYFRNRAPLDDSGMPKDRFSAEMPDATLATLKIQPSEPRDSAVYFCASGPGTSGYSYEQYFGPGTRLTVT.

This clonotype was detected only a few times. V gene TRBV24-1 combines with J gene TRBJ2-3, with no clear D. The V end was cut by 3 bases, the J end by 0 bases, with 18 bases between. The CDR3 is made up of 18 amino acids. Germline CDR1 is KGHDR and CDR2 is SFDVKD. As DNA, the CDR3 is TGTGCCACCAGTGATAGTTTTCGGCCGAAGACTAGCACAGATACGCAGTATTTT. This translates into CATSDSFRPKTSTDTQYF.

This clonotype has only a few counts. The genes are TRBV20-1 and TRBJ2-3; perhaps D is TRBD1 or TRBD2 (5 bases each). The CDR3 runs to 14 residues. Germline V gives CDR1 DFQATT, CDR2 SNEGSKA (reference sequence). The CDR3 DNA sequence: TGCAGGGCCCAACGGGGCAGTAGCACAGATACGCAGTATTTT. Protein: CRAQRGSSTDTQYF.

This clonotype was observed a single time. V gene TRBV12-3 or TRBV12-4 combines with J gene TRBJ2-7; D possibly corresponds to TRBD1 (5 bases). The CDR3 has 16 amino acids. Between the trimmed V and J ends, which lost 10 bases and 4 bases, there was a span of 26 bases. This chain's CDR3 is CAISLGANWVVYEQYF. Here the CDR3 DNA reads TGTGCCATCAGCCTAGGGGCGAATTGGGTTGTATACGAGCAGTACTTC.

The CDR3 DNA reads TGTGCCAGCAGCCCCCAAGCGTTAAGCACAGATACGCAGTATTTT. Translated: CASSPQALSTDTQYF. The gene calls are TRBV7-2 and TRBJ2-3; unclear D gene. The CDR3 is 15 residues long. Trimming took 5 bases from V and 0 from J, leaving 12 bases between them. The germline gives CDR1 SGHTA, CDR2 FQGNSA.

This clonotype has more than one count but fewer than ten. The V and J genes are TRBV30 and TRBJ2-7, with 9 bases lining up with TRBD1. The CDR3 totals 14 residues. CDR1 and CDR2 (germline): GTSNPN, SVGIG (reference sequence). V shed 4 bases and J 3 bases; nucleotides not matched to a gene: 7. In nucleotides, the CDR3 is TGTGCCTGGAATTCTGGGACAGGGAACTACGAGCAGTACTTC. Translated, it gives CAWNSGTGNYEQYF.

This clonotype was counted only a few times. The J gene is TRBJ2-1, the V gene TRBV5-1; 7 bases match TRBD1. The CDR3 is 14 residues long. J was trimmed by 9 bases and V by 4 bases; bases with no gene match: 10. Per the germline V gene, CDR1 is SGHRS and CDR2 is YFSETQ. The chain's CDR3 is CASSPTRQGGEQFF. The CDR3 DNA sequence: TGCGCCAGCAGCCCGACCCGACAGGGCGGTGAGCAGTTCTTC.

The rearrangement links TRBV7-2 to TRBJ2-1; D unclear. Germline V gene sequence: CDR1 SGHTA, CDR2 FQGNSA. The CDR3 has 15 residues. The ends were cut back, 3 bases at V and 0 bases at J, with 9 bases in the middle. The CDR3 DNA reads TGTGCCAGCAGCTTCGACCCGAGCTCCTACAATGAGCAGTTCTTC. Its protein is CASSFDPSSYNEQFF.

This clonotype appeared many times. The chain has TRBV12-3 or TRBV12-4 and TRBJ1-1, with TRBD1 as a possible D gene (6 bases). Trimming took off 2 bases at V and 0 bases at J, with 16 bases between the two ends. The CDR3 runs to 17 residues. Here the CDR3 reads CASSLRRGQRLNTEAFF. The CDR3 coding sequence is TGTGCCAGCAGTTTAAGACGGGGACAAAGACTGAACACTGAAGCTTTCTTT.

The chain has TRBV5-1 and TRBJ2-3; 8 nucleotides line up with TRBD1. The CDR3 covers 15 residues. Unmatched junction bases numbered 5, after V lost 1 base and J lost 4 bases. From germline, CDR1 is SGHRS and CDR2 YFSETQ. The CDR3 protein is CASSLSQGAADTQYF. CDR3 nucleotide sequence: TGCGCCAGCAGCTTGAGCCAGGGGGCCGCAGATACGCAGTATTTT. Together with reference TRBV5-1 and TRBJ2-3, the CDR3 gives the full variable domain: KAGVTQTPRYLIKTRGQQVTLSCSPISGHRSVSWYQQTPGQGLQFLFEYFSETQRNKGNFPGRFSGRQFSNSRSEMNVSTLELGDSALYLCASSLSQGAADTQYFGPGTRLTVL.

This clonotype was counted a few times. The rearrangement joins TRBV5-1 to TRBJ2-3; D call uncertain. CDR3 length: 13 residues. The V and J ends lost 5 bases and 3 bases respectively, with 10 bases between them. The germline V gene encodes CDR1 SGHRS and CDR2 YFSETQ. The CDR3 region is CASRLHQTDTQYF. CDR3 sequence (DNA): TGCGCCAGCAGGTTGCATCAGACAGATACGCAGTATTTT.

This sequence joins TRBV7-6 and TRBJ2-5; unclear D gene. The CDR3 has 15 residues. The germline V gene encodes CDR1 SGHVS and CDR2 FNYEAQ. Deletions cut 0 bases from V and 4 bases from J, with 12 bases between. CDR3 region: CASSLAQGSGETQYF. In nucleotides, the CDR3 is TGTGCCAGCAGCTTAGCTCAAGGGTCGGGAGAGACCCAGTACTTC. Using reference TRBV7-6 and TRBJ2-5 for the parts outside the CDR3, the full variable domain is GAGVSQSPRYKVTKRGQDVALRCDPISGHVSLYWYRQALGQGPEFLTYFNYEAQQDKSGLPNDRFSAERPEGSISTLTIQRTEQRDSAMYRCASSLAQGSGETQYFGPGTRLLVL.

This clonotype was counted a few times. This rearrangement joins TRBV12-3 or TRBV12-4 to TRBJ2-7; 10 bases map to TRBD1. This CDR3 is 17 amino acids long. V dropped 6 bases and J dropped 2; count of bases not matched to a gene: 13. The CDR3 spells CASSQTPPGQGAYEQYF. As DNA, the CDR3 is TGTGCCAGCAGCCAAACCCCTCCAGGACAGGGGGCCTACGAGCAGTACTTC.

This clonotype was counted between two and nine times. V gene TRBV7-6 combines with J gene TRBJ2-7, with 8 positions matching TRBD2. Germline lookup yields CDR1 SGHVS and CDR2 FNYEAQ. Trimming took 0 bases from V and 2 from J; bases not matched to a gene: 15. This CDR3 region has 19 residues. In DNA form, the CDR3 reads TGTGCCAGCAGCTTAGCTGGGTTCAGCGGGGGAGGGATCCCCTACGAGCAGTACTTC. Its protein is CASSLAGFSGGGIPYEQYF. The whole variable domain, filled in from reference TRBV7-6 and TRBJ2-7, reads GAGVSQSPRYKVTKRGQDVALRCDPISGHVSLYWYRQALGQGPEFLTYFNYEAQQDKSGLPNDRFSAERPEGSISTLTIQRTEQRDSAMYRCASSLAGFSGGGIPYEQYFGPGTRLTVT.

The rearrangement links TRBV27 to TRBJ1-1, with TRBD1 matching over 10 bases. V was clipped by 6 bases and J by 0 bases; unmatched bases: 7. CDR3 length: 16 amino acids. Germline V lookup: CDR1 MNHEY, CDR2 SMNVEV (reference sequence). The CDR3 DNA is TGTGCCAGCAGCTCCGGACAGGGGGTTGTGAACACTGAAGCTTTCTTT. Its protein product is CASSSGQGVVNTEAFF.

The J gene is TRBJ1-5, the V gene TRBV30; 9 bases map to TRBD1. J lost 2 bases, V lost 1 base, and 3 bases had no gene match. The CDR3 has 15 amino acids. Germline loops: CDR1 GTSNPN, CDR2 SVGIG (reference sequence). CDR3 region: CAWSEGQGGNQPQHF. For the CDR3, the DNA is TGTGCCTGGAGTGAGGGACAGGGTGGCAATCAGCCCCAGCATTTT.

The chain is built from TRBV5-1 and TRBJ2-1; 9 positions agree with TRBD1. With 2 bases clipped from V and 6 bases from J, the junction kept 6 bases outside the gene matches. The CDR3 has 15 amino acids. CDR1 SGHRS and CDR2 YFSETQ come from the germline V gene. CDR3 region: CASSFTGTGSNEQFF. The CDR3 DNA reads as TGCGCCAGCAGCTTTACGGGGACAGGGAGCAATGAGCAGTTCTTC. The variable domain in full, completed from reference TRBV5-1 and TRBJ2-1, reads KAGVTQTPRYLIKTRGQQVTLSCSPISGHRSVSWYQQTPGQGLQFLFEYFSETQRNKGNFPGRFSGRQFSNSRSEMNVSTLELGDSALYLCASSFTGTGSNEQFFGPGTRLTVL.

The rearrangement uses TRBV14 and TRBJ2-2, with D unclear. This CDR3 region has 13 residues. CDR1 is SGHDN and CDR2 is FVKESK in the germline V gene. Trimming took 0 bases from V and 7 from J, leaving 6 bases between them. The chain's CDR3 is CASSQDAVGELFF. Written as DNA, the CDR3 is TGTGCCAGCAGCCAAGATGCGGTCGGGGAGCTGTTTTTT.

This clonotype has only a few counts. This chain uses TRBV24-1 with TRBJ2-1, with 8 bases fitting TRBD1. V gave up 0 bases and J gave up 8 bases; unmatched junction bases: 5. The CDR3 runs to 15 residues. Germline CDR1 reads KGHDR; CDR2 reads SFDVKD. The CDR3 here is CATSDLDRGRYEQFF. Here the CDR3 DNA reads TGTGCCACCAGTGATTTGGACAGGGGTAGGTATGAGCAGTTCTTC.

The chain couples TRBV14 to TRBJ2-7, with 7 nucleotides matching TRBD2. With V trimmed by 6 bases and J by 3 bases, 5 bases remained unmatched. The CDR3 extends over 13 amino acids. CDR1 is SGHDN and CDR2 is FVKESK in the germline V gene. The CDR3 loop is CASSQRESYEQYF. CDR3 DNA: TGTGCCAGCAGTCAGCGGGAAAGCTACGAGCAGTACTTC.

This clonotype was counted ten times or more. This chain joins TRBV5-1 and TRBJ1-3; D unresolved. This CDR3 has 14 residues. V was cut by 0 bases and J by 2 bases, with 6 bases left in between. Germline-derived CDR1 and CDR2 are SGHRS and YFSETQ. The CDR3 DNA sequence: TGCGCCAGCAGCTTGGAAGACCCTGGAAACACCATATATTTT. Translation: CASSLEDPGNTIYF.

This clonotype was counted only a few times. This chain joins TRBV5-1 and TRBJ2-1; D not resolved. V lost 0 bases to trimming and J lost 2 bases, with 18 bases between them. This CDR3 has 18 residues. In germline, CDR1 is SGHRS, CDR2 YFSETQ. The CDR3 sequence: CASSLAPPGQYTYNEQFF. For the CDR3, the DNA is TGCGCCAGCAGCTTGGCCCCCCCTGGCCAGTATACCTACAATGAGCAGTTCTTC.

This clonotype was counted at least ten times. The rearrangement uses TRBV30 and TRBJ2-5; 14 positions match TRBD2. This CDR3 spans 13 amino acids. Germline CDR1 GTSNPN, CDR2 SVGIG (reference sequence). With 5 bases clipped from V and 4 bases from J, the junction kept 0 bases outside the gene matches. In DNA form, the CDR3 reads TGTGCCTGGGGACTAGCGGGAGGAGAGACCCAGTACTTC. It yields the protein CAWGLAGGETQYF.

This clonotype occurred a few times. V gene TRBV12-3 or TRBV12-4 combines with J gene TRBJ2-1; 9 bases agree with TRBD1. CDR3 length: 16 amino acids. J lost 3 bases, V lost 5 bases, and 8 bases had no gene match. CDR3 bases: TGTGCCAGCAGTCCCCGGGGACAGGGCCTCTACAATGAGCAGTTCTTC. Translation: CASSPRGQGLYNEQFF.

This clonotype showed up just a few times. The gene calls are TRBV2 and TRBJ2-7; 7 positions match TRBD1. Germline V CDR1 and CDR2: SNHLY, FYNNEI. The V and J ends lost 5 bases and 3 bases, in that order; junction bases with no gene match: 7. The CDR3 sequence is 14 residues long. The chain's CDR3 is CASSSGQDFYEQYF. DNA of the CDR3: TGTGCCAGCAGTTCAGGACAGGATTTCTACGAGCAGTACTTC.

This clonotype showed up many times. This rearrangement joins TRBV12-3 or TRBV12-4 to TRBJ1-5, with a weak D call TRBD1 (6 bases). CDR3 length equals 15 residues. Trimming shortened V by 3 bases and J by 4 bases, and 13 bases separated the two germline ends. The CDR3, as DNA: TGTGCCAGCAGTTTTGTGTCGGGGACAAATCAGCCCCAGCATTTT. This codes for CASSFVSGTNQPQHF.